This TCR beta chain was documented in a study of cytomegalovirus exposure and HLA in healthy donors. This PCR relied on a set of 60 Vbeta primers and 13 Jbeta primers. Sequenced by immunoSEQ multiplex PCR; TCRdb stores in-frame clones only, minus some. The sample shows over 85,000 clones, just over 75% of them seen only once. The V and J ends lost 5 bases and 2 bases respectively, with 13 bases between them. Germline V lookup: CDR1 SGHAT, CDR2 FQNNGV. This CDR3 is built from 15 residues. This clonotype was sampled from a man younger than 40 in good health and CMV-seronegative. The sample consisted of PBMCs. The V call is TRBV11-2, the J call TRBJ1-5, with D possibly being TRBD1 (5 bases). CDR3 in amino acids: CASSKRGDGNQPQHF. Written as DNA, the CDR3 is TGTGCCAGCAGCAAGCGGGGGGATGGCAATCAGCCCCAGCATTTT.